This record covers a single T cell receptor (beta chain). The data were taken from a study of blood T cell repertoires in COVID-19. Whole-study context: The study drew acute and convalescent COVID-19 samples from the United States, Italy and Spain. PBMCs, B-cell-depleted T cells, or T cells were the source of the cDNA or gDNA that made up the material.

This CDR3 has 13 residues. CDR1 is SGHTA and CDR2 is FQGNSA in the germline V gene. The V end lost 1 base, the J end lost 12 bases, and 13 bases lay between the germline ends. Clones were read by immunoSEQ multiplex PCR, and TCRdb kept only the in-frame ones, dropping some. The sample lists roughly 380,000 clones; about 90% were seen once. V and J are TRBV7-2 and TRBJ1-5; possible D gene TRBD1, 5 bases. Sequencing was done on a sample of PBMCs or T cells enriched from blood (not recorded which). The sequence was collected from a man aged 25 to 40 who had recovered from COVID-19. The CDR3 nucleotides are TGTGCCAGCAGCTTAGAGGGGCAGGTTCACCAGCATTTT. Translation: CASSLEGQVHQHF.